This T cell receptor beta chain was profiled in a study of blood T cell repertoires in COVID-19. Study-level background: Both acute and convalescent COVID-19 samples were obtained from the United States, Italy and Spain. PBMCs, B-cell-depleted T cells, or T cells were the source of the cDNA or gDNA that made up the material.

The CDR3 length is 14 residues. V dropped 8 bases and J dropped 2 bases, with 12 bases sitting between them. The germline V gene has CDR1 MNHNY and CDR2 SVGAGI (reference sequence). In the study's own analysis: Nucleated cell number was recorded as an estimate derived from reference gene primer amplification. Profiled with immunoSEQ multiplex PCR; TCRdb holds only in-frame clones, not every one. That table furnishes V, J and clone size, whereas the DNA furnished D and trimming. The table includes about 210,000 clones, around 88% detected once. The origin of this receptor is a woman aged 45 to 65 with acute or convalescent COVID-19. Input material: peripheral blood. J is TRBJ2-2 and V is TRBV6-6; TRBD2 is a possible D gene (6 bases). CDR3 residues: CASGLAQNTGELFF. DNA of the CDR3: TGTGCCAGCGGCCTAGCGCAAAACACCGGGGAGCTGTTTTTT.